This entry describes one T cell receptor (beta chain). This entry comes from a study of CD8 T cell repertoires and HIV-1 epitope variants. After removal of 6 bases from V and 5 bases from J, the junction contained 11 bases not matched to a gene. Germline values: CDR1 SNHLY, CDR2 FYNNEI. The CDR3 is 15 amino acids. Clones were read by immunoSEQ multiplex PCR, and TCRdb kept only the in-frame ones, dropping some. The data hold under 100,000 clones, with just under 75% observed a single time. Sequenced input: uncultured baseline CD8+ T cells from peripheral blood mononuclear cells (PBMCs). The sequence came from a male donor with HIV. The rearrangement links TRBV2 to TRBJ2-3, with 7 bases aligning to TRBD2. The CDR3 coding sequence is TGTGCCAGCAGGGAAACTAGCGTGTACAGAGATACGCAGTATTTT. This gives the protein CASRETSVYRDTQYF.